The clone carrying this T cell receptor beta chain turned up a few times. Its antigen is currently unknown. The sample comes from a study of T cells in Graves' hyperthyroidism and ophthalmopathy. Study-level findings and limits: Most clonotypes expanded in the thyroid (above 0.001) were also present in blood.

Researchers barred patients who had uncontrolled infection, other autoimmune disease, pregnancy or lactation. The CDR3 regions of TCR beta were amplified from RNA transcripts. The TCR CDR3 first-round RT-PCR relied on the HTBI primer set. One entry per CDR3 protein, called by TCRdb with MiXCR from the multiplex PCR reads. Of about 350,000 distinct CDR3 sequences in the sample, about a sixth are singletons; the top ten hold about 14%. The CDR3 totals 14 residues. Germline lookup yields CDR1 WSHSY and CDR2 SAAADI. V lost 3 bases to trimming and J lost 0 bases, with 6 bases between them. The chain uses TRBV10-2 and TRBJ1-5; the D gene is possibly TRBD1 (5 bases). What was sequenced was blood. This TCR was recovered from a woman in her 40s with Graves' ophthalmopathy. CDR3 nucleotides: TGCGCCAGCAGTGAAGGGGCTAGCAATCAGCCCCAGCATTTT. It is translated as CASSEGASNQPQHF.